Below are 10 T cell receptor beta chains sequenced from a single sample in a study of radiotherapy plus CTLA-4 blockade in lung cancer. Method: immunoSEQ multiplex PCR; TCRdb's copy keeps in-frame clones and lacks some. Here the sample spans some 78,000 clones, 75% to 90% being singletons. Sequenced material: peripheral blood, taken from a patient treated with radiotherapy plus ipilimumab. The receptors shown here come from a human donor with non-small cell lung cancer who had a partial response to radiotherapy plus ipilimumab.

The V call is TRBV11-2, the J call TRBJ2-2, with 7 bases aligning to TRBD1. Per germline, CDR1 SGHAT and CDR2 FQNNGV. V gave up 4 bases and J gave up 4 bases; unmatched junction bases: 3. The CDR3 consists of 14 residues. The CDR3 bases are TGTGCCAGCAGCTCCGCAGGGGGCACCGGGGAGCTGTTTTTT. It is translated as CASSSAGGTGELFF.

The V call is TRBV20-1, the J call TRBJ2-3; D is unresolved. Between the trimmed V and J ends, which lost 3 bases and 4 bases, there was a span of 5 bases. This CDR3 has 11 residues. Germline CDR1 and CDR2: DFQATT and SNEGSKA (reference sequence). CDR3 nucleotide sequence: TGCAGTGCTAGTTATCCAGATACGCAGTATTTT. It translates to CSASYPDTQYF.

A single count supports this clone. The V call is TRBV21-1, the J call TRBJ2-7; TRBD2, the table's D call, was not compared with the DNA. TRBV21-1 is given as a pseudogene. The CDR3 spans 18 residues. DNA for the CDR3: TGTGCCAGCAGCCCACTCGGGACTAGCGATTCTAGCGCATCCGAGCAGTACGTC. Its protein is CASSPLGTSDSSASEQYV.

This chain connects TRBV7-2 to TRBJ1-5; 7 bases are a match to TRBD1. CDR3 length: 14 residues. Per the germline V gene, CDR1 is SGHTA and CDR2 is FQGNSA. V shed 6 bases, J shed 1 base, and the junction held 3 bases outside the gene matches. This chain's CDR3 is CASRRDRSNQPQHF. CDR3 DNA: TGTGCCAGCAGACGGGACAGAAGCAATCAGCCCCAGCATTTT.

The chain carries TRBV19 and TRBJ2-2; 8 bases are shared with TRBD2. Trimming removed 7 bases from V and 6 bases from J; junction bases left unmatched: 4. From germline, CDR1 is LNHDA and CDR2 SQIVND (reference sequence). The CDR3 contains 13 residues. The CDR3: CASIGGGPGELFF. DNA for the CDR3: TGTGCCAGTATCGGGGGGGGGCCCGGGGAGCTGTTTTTT.

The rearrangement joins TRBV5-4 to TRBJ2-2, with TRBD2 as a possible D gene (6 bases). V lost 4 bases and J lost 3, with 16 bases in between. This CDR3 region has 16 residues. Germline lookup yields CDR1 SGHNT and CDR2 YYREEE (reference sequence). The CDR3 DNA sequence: TGTGCCAGCAGCCGCGGGATTGCGGGCCACACCGGGGAGCTGTTTTTT. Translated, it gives CASSRGIAGHTGELFF.

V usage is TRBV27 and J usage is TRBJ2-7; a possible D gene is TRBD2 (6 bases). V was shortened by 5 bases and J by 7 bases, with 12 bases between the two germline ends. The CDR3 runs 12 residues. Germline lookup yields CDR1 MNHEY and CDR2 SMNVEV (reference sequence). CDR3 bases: TGTGCCAGCAGTCCCCATGGGAGGGAGCAGTACTTC. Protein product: CASSPHGREQYF.

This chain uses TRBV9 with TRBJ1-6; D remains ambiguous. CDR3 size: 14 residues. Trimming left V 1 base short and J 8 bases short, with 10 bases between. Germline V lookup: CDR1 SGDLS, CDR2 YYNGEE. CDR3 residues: CASSVSGRDSPLHF. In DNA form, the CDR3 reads TGTGCCAGCAGCGTAAGCGGTCGGGATTCACCCCTCCACTTT.

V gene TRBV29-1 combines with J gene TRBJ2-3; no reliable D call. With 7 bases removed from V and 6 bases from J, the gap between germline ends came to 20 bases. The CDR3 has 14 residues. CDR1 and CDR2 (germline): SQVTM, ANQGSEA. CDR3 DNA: TGCAGCGCCGTGTTATTTTCTCTTGTGGATACGCAGTATTTT. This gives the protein CSAVLFSLVDTQYF.

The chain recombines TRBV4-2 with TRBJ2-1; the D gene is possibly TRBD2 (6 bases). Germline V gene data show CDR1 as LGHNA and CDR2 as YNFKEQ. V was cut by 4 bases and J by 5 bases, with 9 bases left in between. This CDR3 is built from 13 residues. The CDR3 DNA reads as TGTGCCAGCAGCCGACGACTAGACAATGAGCAGTTCTTC. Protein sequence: CASSRRLDNEQFF.